Each of the 22 T cell receptor beta chains below was sequenced from the same sample in a study of T cell clones after liver transplantation. The repertoire was sequenced with immunoSEQ multiplex PCR; TCRdb's copy has only in-frame clones and lacks some. The table records 70,000 to 95,000 clones, 75% to 90% of them present only once. Source: CD4+ T cells from blood, taken at the 22-month timepoint. Receptors were obtained from a human patient who received a liver transplant. Some T cells may have originated in the graft donor.

The J gene is TRBJ1-5, the V gene TRBV16; the D gene is possibly TRBD1 (5 bases). Germline V CDR1 and CDR2: KGHSY, FQNENV. CDR3 size: 15 residues. The germline V and J ends were trimmed by 0 bases and 4 bases, with 10 bases remaining between them. The CDR3 loop reads CASSQSGQGNQPQHF. The CDR3 DNA is TGTGCCAGCAGCCAATCGGGGCAGGGTAATCAGCCCCAGCATTTT.

This clone showed up just a few times. V is TRBV27 and J is TRBJ2-3; D ambiguous. CDR3 length: 14 residues. The V end lost 4 bases, the J end lost 3 bases, and 11 bases lay between the germline ends. CDR1 and CDR2 from the germline V gene are MNHEY and SMNVEV (reference sequence). CDR3 bases: TGTGCCAGCAGTTCGCCCGTAATGACAGATACGCAGTATTTT. It codes for CASSSPVMTDTQYF.

This sequence joins TRBV19 and TRBJ2-1; a weak D match, TRBD2 (6 bases). The CDR3 length is 14 residues. Germline CDR1 LNHDA, CDR2 SQIVND (reference sequence). The germline V and J ends were trimmed by 5 bases and 4 bases, with 12 bases remaining between them. Here the CDR3 reads CASSVGGLYNEQFF. As DNA, the CDR3 is TGTGCCAGTAGTGTGGGAGGCCTATACAATGAGCAGTTCTTC.

This clone has just one count. J is TRBJ2-7 and V is TRBV6-6, with D possibly matching TRBD1 (5 bases). V was trimmed by 6 bases and J by 4 bases, leaving 10 bases between them. The CDR3 is made up of 12 amino acids. Germline CDR1 reads MNHNY; CDR2 reads SVGAGI (reference sequence). The CDR3 DNA sequence: TGTGCCAGCAGCGCTACAGGATACGAGCAGTACTTC. This sequence encodes CASSATGYEQYF.

The genes are TRBV7-2 and TRBJ2-2, with D maybe TRBD2 (5 bases). Germline assignment: CDR1 SGHTA and CDR2 FQGNSA. The CDR3 totals 15 residues. V was cut by 1 base and J by 4 bases, with 10 bases left in between. CDR3 nucleotide sequence: TGTGCCAGCAGCTTAGAGAGGGCGTTCACCGGGGAGCTGTTTTTT. Translated, it gives CASSLERAFTGELFF.

CDR3 coding DNA: TGTGCTAGTGGCCCCGACAGTAGCAATCAGCCCCAGCATTTT. It translates to CASGPDSSNQPQHF. This chain connects TRBV12-5 to TRBJ1-5; maybe TRBD1 (5 bases). Trimming removed 6 bases from V and 0 bases from J, with 9 bases in between. The CDR3 has 14 amino acids. Germline V gene sequence: CDR1 LGHNT, CDR2 FRNRAP.

The chain recombines TRBV5-1 with TRBJ2-5, with D perhaps TRBD1 or TRBD2 (5 bases each). The germline gives CDR1 SGHRS, CDR2 YFSETQ. V lost 0 bases and J 4 bases, leaving 13 bases between the germline ends. The CDR3 runs to 15 residues. The CDR3 DNA is TGCGCCAGCAGCTTGGCCAGTACTAGGGGAGAGACCCAGTACTTC. Encoded protein: CASSLASTRGETQYF.

The rearrangement uses TRBV7-9 and TRBJ1-5, with D unresolved. The germline V gene has CDR1 SEHNR and CDR2 FQNEAQ (reference sequence). This CDR3 is 18 amino acids long. Trimming removed 5 bases from V and 2 bases from J, with 22 bases in between. DNA of the CDR3: TGTGCCAGCAGCAGTGTGGGCAAACCCCCGGGTGGCAATCAGCCCCAGCATTTT. Its translation is CASSSVGKPPGGNQPQHF.

The chain carries TRBV19 and TRBJ2-3; 9 bases agree with TRBD1. Germline CDR1 reads LNHDA; CDR2 reads SQIVND (reference sequence). Trimming removed 5 bases from V and 2 bases from J; junction bases left unmatched: 5. CDR3 length: 15 amino acids. The CDR3 DNA reads as TGTGCCAGTAGTCAGGGACAGGGATACACAGATACGCAGTATTTT. Its protein product is CASSQGQGYTDTQYF. The whole variable domain, filled in from reference TRBV19 and TRBJ2-3, reads DGGITQSPKYLFRKEGQNVTLSCEQNLNHDAMYWYRQDPGQGLRLIYYSQIVNDFQKGDIAEGYSVSREKKESFPLTVTSAQKNPTAFYLCASSQGQGYTDTQYFGPGTRLTVL.

In nucleotides, the CDR3 is TGTGCCAGCAGCCGGGAAAGCGGGGAGGGTGCGGTAGGGCAGTACTTC. This encodes CASSRESGEGAVGQYF. The gene calls are TRBV4-2 and TRBJ2-7; TRBD2 agrees at 7 bases. This CDR3 has 16 amino acids. After removal of 4 bases from V and 9 bases from J, the junction contained 18 bases not matched to a gene. The V gene's germline CDR1 is LGHNA and CDR2 YNFKEQ.

The chain uses TRBV7-9 and TRBJ1-5; TRBD1 is a possible D gene (5 bases). From germline, CDR1 is SEHNR and CDR2 FQNEAQ (reference sequence). V was trimmed by 5 bases and J by 2 bases, leaving 13 bases between them. This CDR3 has 15 amino acids. This chain's CDR3 is CASSPTTGGNQPQHF. The DNA of the CDR3 is TGTGCCAGCAGCCCCACCACAGGAGGCAATCAGCCCCAGCATTTT.

This clone was seen once. V is TRBV5-6 and J is TRBJ2-5, with 8 bases matching TRBD1. The CDR3 totals 17 residues. After removal of 2 bases from V and 1 base from J, the junction contained 10 bases not matched to a gene. From germline, CDR1 is SGHDT and CDR2 YYEEEE. CDR3 sequence reads: CASSFFEWDRSQETQYF. Here the CDR3 DNA reads TGTGCCAGCAGCTTTTTTGAGTGGGACAGGAGCCAAGAGACCCAGTACTTC.

V usage is TRBV6-4 and J usage is TRBJ1-2; the D gene is possibly TRBD1 (5 bases). There are 16 residues in the CDR3. Germline values: CDR1 MRHNA, CDR2 SNTAGT. V gave up 6 bases and J gave up 5 bases, with 22 bases separating them. CDR3: CASRRFDSTTLYGYTF. The CDR3 DNA follows: TGTGCCAGCAGACGGTTTGACAGCACTACACTTTATGGCTACACCTTC.

This clone was seen just once. The rearrangement links TRBV29-1 to TRBJ1-4; D remains unclear. CDR3 size: 14 residues. Germline V gene data show CDR1 as SQVTM and CDR2 as ANQGSEA. Trimming stripped 1 base from V and 4 bases from J, with 10 bases between. In DNA, the CDR3 is TGCAGCGTTGAAGCGGGGAGCCATAATGAAAAACTGTTTTTT. Translation gives CSVEAGSHNEKLFF.

J is TRBJ2-1 and V is TRBV19; D is undetermined. From germline, CDR1 is LNHDA and CDR2 SQIVND (reference sequence). Between the trimmed V and J ends, which lost 10 bases and 10 bases, there was a span of 20 bases. This CDR3 is 13 amino acids long. This CDR3 is CATSLRRSDEQFF. The CDR3 nucleotides are TGTGCCACCTCCCTACGGCGAAGCGACGAGCAGTTCTTC.

This chain uses TRBV21-1 with TRBJ1-1. TRBV21-1 is listed as a pseudogene. This CDR3 region has 13 residues. CDR3 nucleotides: TGTGCCAGCAGCCCCAGGGAGAGCACTGAAGCTTTCTTT. The encoded protein is CASSPRESTEAFF.

Here the CDR3 DNA reads TGTGCCAGCAGCTTCGCGGGAGGGCCCAAATACGAGCAGTACTTC. Protein: CASSFAGGPKYEQYF. The chain carries TRBV7-2 and TRBJ2-7; 9 nucleotides match TRBD2. Trimming cost V 3 bases and J 4 bases; bases outside gene matches: 7. Germline V CDR1 and CDR2: SGHTA, FQGNSA. The CDR3 spans 15 residues.

The chain links TRBV5-6 to TRBJ1-6, with a weak D call TRBD1 (5 bases). V lost 2 bases, J lost 7 bases, and 13 bases lay in between. Per the germline V gene, CDR1 is SGHDT and CDR2 is YYEEEE. The CDR3 length is 15 residues. The CDR3: CASSFRDAKNSPLHF. For the CDR3, the DNA is TGTGCCAGCAGCTTTCGGGACGCTAAGAATTCACCCCTCCACTTT.

The chain links TRBV19 to TRBJ1-4; 9 bases are shared with TRBD1. Losses at the gene ends were 5 bases for V and 8 bases for J; bases not matched to a gene: 12. CDR3 length: 16 residues. Germline V gene data show CDR1 as LNHDA and CDR2 as SQIVND (reference sequence). The CDR3 loop is CASSPTRQGGREKLFF. The CDR3 DNA sequence: TGTGCCAGTAGTCCGACCCGACAGGGGGGTCGAGAAAAACTGTTTTTT.

This rearrangement joins TRBV5-4 to TRBJ2-5; no clear D. The germline V gene has CDR1 SGHNT and CDR2 YYREEE (reference sequence). The CDR3 consists of 12 residues. Trimming removed 0 bases at V and 2 bases at J, with 2 bases between. CDR3 in DNA: TGTGCCAGCAGCTTGGCTCAAGAGACCCAGTACTTC. Residues: CASSLAQETQYF.

The CDR3 protein is CASSSTTSVGSSPLHF. In nucleotides, the CDR3 is TGTGCCAGTTCGTCGACTACCTCGGTGGGGTCTTCACCCCTCCACTTT. This chain connects TRBV11-1 to TRBJ1-6; D not certain. CDR3 length: 16 amino acids. Deletions cut 9 bases from V and 9 bases from J, with 24 bases between. Germline-derived CDR1 and CDR2 are SGHAT and FQDESV (reference sequence).

The V call is TRBV5-1, the J call TRBJ1-4; 11 positions agree with TRBD1. The germline CDR1 and CDR2 sequences are SGHRS and YFSETQ. This CDR3 is 14 amino acids long. V was pared by 4 bases and J by 7 bases, with 3 bases of the junction left unmatched. CDR3 sequence (DNA): TGCGCCAGCAGCCCCGGGACAGGGGGTGAAAAACTGTTTTTT. It yields the protein CASSPGTGGEKLFF.